This T cell receptor beta chain is from a study of early T cells in non-severe SARS-CoV-2 infection (dated by TCRdb to about 2021). About the investigation overall: Because TCR sequencing relied on bulk RNA taken from unsorted whole blood, pairing of alpha and beta chains was not possible. Points the paper makes about the study in general: VDJdb matching was skewed toward anti-spike CD8 responses, so virus-specific expansions were likely underestimated and private and CD4 specificities were missed.

This clonotype was counted only a few times. This clone's antigen is unknown. The record has no base qualities; no much larger clone is one base away. This was a case-control study nested in a cohort of healthcare workers in London, UK, who had nasopharyngeal swab PCR tests and blood samples taken every week. Healthcare workers were enrolled in the week of the UK lockdown, from 23 to 31 March 2020, and were followed every week for up to roughly 15 weeks. The CDR3 contains 11 residues, cysteine and phenylalanine counted. The only DNA kept is the CDR3, 33 bases in frame from the first base. In the germline V gene (reference sequence), CDR1 corresponds to DFQATT and CDR2 to SNEGSKA. A distance of 6 bases separates the germline ends of V and J, which lose 3 bases and 4 bases respectively. Library preparation was by 5' RACE. These reads were obtained on a NextSeq 500. The TCR library protocol attached unique molecular identifiers to individual cDNA molecules to correct for sequencing error and PCR bias. TCR alpha and beta chains were both sequenced, and the abundances of alpha and beta sequences in each sample were closely correlated with each other. On the authors' methods: V gene, J gene and CDR3 annotation of TCR sequences was performed with Decombinator V4. TCRs were defined as expanded if a significant change between any two time points was detected under a Poisson model with p below 0.0001. TCR abundances were normalised to the total number of TCRs sequenced in each sample and reported as counts per million. TRAV1-2 paired with TRAJ12, TRAJ20 or TRAJ33 defined MAIT TCRs, while TRAV10 paired with TRAJ18 defined iNKT TCRs. VDJdb, accessed on 1 November 2021, was searched for TCRs annotated for CMV, EBV and SARS-CoV-2, and TCRs annotated for more than one antigen were excluded. The public reads were quality trimmed at Q25 with fastp and then assembled into clones with MiXCR by TCRdb, keeping productive beta chains. Under each unique CDR3 protein, matching rows form one entry showing the most common genes and DNA. These V and J calls derive from TCRdb rather than the authors' analysis. The table for this sample lists roughly 55,000 distinct CDR3 sequences; roughly 6.5% of them were counted only once. Together, the top ten hold 3.9% of the sample.

Sequencing input: whole blood. The source of this sequence is an adult who was a healthcare worker with PCR-confirmed SARS-CoV-2 infection or an uninfected control (not recorded which). The chain couples TRBV20-1 to TRBJ1-1, with TRBD1 perhaps the D gene, on 5 matching bases. The sequenced DNA: TGCAGTGCTAGGGGGCCCACTGAAGCTTTCTTT. Translated, this is CSARGPTEAFF.